The subject of this entry is one T cell receptor (beta chain). No antigen is known for it. The CDR3 loop spans 14 amino acids. Germline V gene lookup returns CDR1 DFQATT and CDR2 SNEGSKA (reference sequence). V was cut by 3 bases and J by 1 base, with 11 bases left in between. After 5'RACE with constant-segment primers, TCR alpha and TCR beta cDNA libraries carrying sample barcodes and UMIs were obtained. TCRdb reanalysed the 5' RACE reads using MiXCR and keeps one entry per CDR3 protein. Here the sample spans fewer than 300,000 distinct CDR3 sequences, approximately 19% being singletons. The data originate from a study of T-cell memory formation after mild COVID-19. Study-wide points: Memory cells collected pre-infection included some clones that later responded, suggesting cross-reactive memory joined. The main location of contracting CD4+ clones was CM and EM, and that of contracting CD8+ clones was EMRA.

The source of this sequence is a man aged 18 to 29 who had mild COVID-19 (a few samples of this study predate the infection). Cell type and time point are not known. The chain has TRBV20-1 and TRBJ2-3; weak D call: TRBD1 (6 bases). Material: PBMCs or a T cell subset sorted from them (not recorded which). The CDR3 sequence: CSASEGVGTDTQYF. CDR3 sequence (DNA): TGCAGTGCTAGTGAGGGGGTGGGCACAGATACGCAGTATTTT.